The sequence of this T cell receptor (beta chain) was determined in a study of shared clonotypes between healthy human individuals (TCRdb year 2020). About the full investigation: The cohort comprised two women and a few men aged 18 to 49 years. To increase sequencing depth and limit assay-specific biases, TCR repertoire library preparation and sequencing were carried out by different laboratories using diverse techniques. For each donor, CD4 naive and CD4 memory were each given three plates, CD8 naive was given two plates, and CD8 memory was given one plate. Between about 0.8 and 9 billion PBMCs per donor were obtained by leukapheresis. To estimate repertoire size and how much clonotype sharing occurs between individuals, the study deeply sequenced the blood TCR repertoires of about five healthy adults. Overall study outcomes, separate from this receptor: Compared with non-shared clonotypes, the clonotypes found in all four sorted-subset donors had higher generation probabilities. Based on pairwise subsampling, the degree of clonotype sharing among donors was expected to be affected by sequencing depth. Sharing across a few donors was observed for approximately 5% of naive CD4, 3.5% of naive CD8, 2% to 2.5% of memory CD4, and around 0.4% of memory CD8 clonotypes. Incomplete sequencing was indicated by rarefaction of sorted-subset datasets, despite the large sequencing depth. Larger estimated clonotype richness was generally found for naive subsets than for memory subsets. Because the study included a small number of donors, the genetic and exposure-history diversity represented was limited. Sampling was limited to blood, and TCR repertoires in tissue likely differ from TCR repertoires in blood.

In the case of this clone: What this receptor recognizes is not known. No clone much larger than this one lies a single base away; base qualities are absent.

Using the deep immunoSEQ assay, TCR CDR3 regions were amplified from genomic DNA by multiplex PCR. Extracted genomic DNA from each cell subset was spread evenly across all wells of several immunoSEQ 96-well plates, with each plate serving as a replicate. Each replicate PCR for sorted subsets received about 200 ng genomic DNA, equal to about 30,000 T cell genomes. Purified libraries were quantified with a Qubit 3.0 fluorometer, sized on a Bioanalyzer 2100, and re-quantified with the KAPA Library Quantification kit. Every immunoSEQ 96-well plate was sequenced on a dedicated single-read 150-cycle Illumina NextSeq 550 flow cell. As for how the authors treated the data: The immunoSEQ output contained only junctional sequences without quality scores, so filtering could not match that applied to full-length reads. Sequences were annotated with PyIR, a Python wrapper for IgBLAST v1.9, using IMGT germline references to assign V/J genes and CDR3. Any read was removed if the V/J assignment was weak (E-value above 1e-6), the CDR3 was missing, or the read contained stop codons, out-of-frame junctions, or ambiguous translated residues. V3J clonotypes were defined as sequences sharing the same inferred V gene, J gene, and CDR3 amino acid sequence. Percentage overlap between repertoires was calculated by dividing the number of shared unique clonotypes by the size of the smaller repertoire. Repertoire richness was assessed with RTK rarefaction, the Chao1 estimator, and Recon v2.1 estimates of unobserved clonotypes. For all TCRbeta clonotypes obtained by the gDNA method from four donors, generation probabilities were computed with OLGA. Held by TCRdb, this immuneACCESS table contains in-frame sequences only and omits some clones. Under half of the omission traces to an unresolved V gene where checked; the cause of the rest is unknown. The V and J calls and the clone size are those of that table, but D and trimming were determined from the DNA. This sample gives around 2.1 million clones in total; approximately 94% of them show up just once. The ten largest account for over 1.5% of the sample.

CD8 naive samples were obtained by positive selection for CCR7 among CD45RO-negative cells, yielding a CD45RA+CCR7+ population from which TemRA cells were excluded. Healthy HIV-negative adults with no recently reported acute infections or vaccinations were included as donors. Only Caucasian adults living in Nashville, Tennessee, USA were represented among the donors. After blood collection by leukapheresis, PBMCs were isolated using Ficoll-Histopaque density gradient centrifugation and then cryopreserved in the vapor phase of liquid nitrogen. Analytical flow cytometry was used to check the purity and quantity of every magnetically sorted T cell population. From each sorted fraction, genomic DNA was isolated and quantified by UV absorbance on a Nanodrop 2000c. CDR3 length: 15 amino acids, cysteine to phenylalanine. The retained sequence is limited to the CDR3, 45 bases, with the frame set at the first base. Sequences LNHDA (CDR1) and SQIVND (CDR2) are obtained from the germline V gene (reference sequence). The V end loses 5 bases and the J end loses 3 bases, and a stretch of 17 bases separates them.

The V gene is TRBV19 and the J gene is TRBJ2-7, with TRBD1 tentatively as D gene (6 bases match). The clonotype was recovered from a man in his late teens or twenties in good health. Some clones in this sample may be carry-over from other donors' samples. Sequenced sample: naive CD8+ T cells from PBMCs. In the paper's terms, the cell subset or site label means: CD45RA+CCR7+. The bases read TGTGCCAGTAGTTCCTACAGGGATAACATCTACGAGCAGTACTTC. It specifies CASSSYRDNIYEQYF.